This is a list of T cell receptor beta chains from one sample in a study of patients and donors after allogeneic stem cell transplantation. TCRdb processed the RT-PCR reads anew with MiXCR; each CDR3 protein has one entry. The sample includes about a million distinct CDR3 sequences, roughly 18% seen only once; the top ten take roughly 6%. The sequencing sample was made of blood, either unsorted or a sorted T cell fraction (not recorded which). Receptors originate from a human donor who was either an allogeneic HSCT recipient or a stem cell or donor lymphocyte infusion donor (not recorded which). It is not recorded whose cells these are; they may come from a transplant donor. Each CDR3 is given with its conserved first and last residue. D genes are given only for firm matches. Size tells how often a clone was seen (once, few, many) or the class of an expanded clone, and some rows leave it out.

clone_size: few; d_call: -; j_call: TRBJ1-1; v_call: TRBV29-1; cdr3_aa: CSVENQGMNTEAFF; cdr3_nt: TGCAGCGTTGAGAATCAGGGGATGAACACTGAAGCTTTCTTT
clone_size: few; d_call: -; j_call: TRBJ1-4; v_call: TRBV12-3/TRBV12-4; cdr3_aa: CASSLGGAANEKLFF; cdr3_nt: TGTGCCAGCAGTTTAGGAGGGGCGGCTAATGAAAAACTGTTTTTT
clone_size: -; d_call: -; j_call: TRBJ1-2; v_call: TRBV20-1; cdr3_aa: CSARTPYGYTF; cdr3_nt: TGCAGTGCTAGAACTCCGTATGGCTACACCTTC
clone_size: -; d_call: -; j_call: TRBJ2-5; v_call: TRBV25-1; cdr3_aa: CASSEPMTSQETQYF; cdr3_nt: TGTGCCAGCAGTGAACCAATGACCTCCCAAGAGACCCAGTACTTC
clone_size: -; d_call: -; j_call: TRBJ2-7; v_call: TRBV30; cdr3_aa: CAWSVVGGYEQYF; cdr3_nt: TGTGCCTGGAGTGTGGTGGGGGGCTACGAGCAGTACTTC
clone_size: -; d_call: TRBD1; j_call: TRBJ1-1; v_call: TRBV6-5; cdr3_aa: CASSYARTGSTEAFF; cdr3_nt: TGTGCCAGCAGTTACGCGAGGACAGGGAGTACTGAAGCTTTCTTT
clone_size: -; d_call: TRBD1; j_call: TRBJ1-1; v_call: TRBV7-8; cdr3_aa: CASSPGGKGGNTEAFF; cdr3_nt: TGTGCCAGCAGCCCAGGGGGTAAAGGAGGAAACACTGAAGCTTTCTTT
clone_size: -; d_call: -; j_call: TRBJ2-5; v_call: TRBV6-1; cdr3_aa: CASSEGVRRDQETQYF; cdr3_nt: TGTGCCAGCAGTGAAGGGGTGAGGAGGGACCAAGAGACCCAGTACTTC
clone_size: few; d_call: TRBD1; j_call: TRBJ1-1; v_call: TRBV4-3; cdr3_aa: CASSPQGQRNTEAFF; cdr3_nt: TGCGCCAGCAGCCCGCAGGGACAGCGAAACACTGAAGCTTTCTTT
clone_size: few; d_call: -; j_call: TRBJ2-7; v_call: TRBV7-2; cdr3_aa: CASRGPPADEQYF; cdr3_nt: TGTGCCAGCAGAGGACCTCCGGCCGACGAGCAGTACTTC
clone_size: few; d_call: TRBD2; j_call: TRBJ2-5; v_call: TRBV20-1; cdr3_aa: CSARIAGGQETQYF; cdr3_nt: TGCAGTGCTAGAATAGCGGGGGGACAAGAGACCCAGTACTTC
clone_size: few; d_call: TRBD1; j_call: TRBJ1-1; v_call: TRBV15; cdr3_aa: CATRPGTGGASTEAFF; cdr3_nt: TGTGCCACCAGACCCGGGACAGGGGGCGCAAGCACTGAAGCTTTCTTT
clone_size: -; d_call: -; j_call: TRBJ1-2; v_call: TRBV14; cdr3_aa: CASSQLNRELNGYTF; cdr3_nt: TGTGCCAGCAGCCAACTCAACAGGGAGTTGAATGGCTACACCTTC
clone_size: -; d_call: TRBD1; j_call: TRBJ1-6; v_call: TRBV2; cdr3_aa: CASKMGQGGSSPLHF; cdr3_nt: TGTGCCAGCAAGATGGGACAGGGAGGTAGCTCACCCCTCCACTTT
clone_size: -; d_call: TRBD1; j_call: TRBJ2-2; v_call: TRBV4-3; cdr3_aa: CASSQTGTGAGELFF; cdr3_nt: TGCGCCAGCAGTCAAACCGGGACAGGGGCCGGGGAGCTGTTTTTT
clone_size: few; d_call: TRBD2; j_call: TRBJ2-1; v_call: TRBV11-2; cdr3_aa: CASSVGTSGPYNEQFF; cdr3_nt: TGTGCCAGCAGCGTCGGGACTAGCGGGCCCTACAATGAGCAGTTCTTC
clone_size: -; d_call: TRBD1; j_call: TRBJ2-7; v_call: TRBV19; cdr3_aa: CASRGPGDRFSYEQYF; cdr3_nt: TGTGCCAGTAGAGGGCCCGGGGACAGGTTCTCCTACGAGCAGTACTTC
clone_size: -; d_call: -; j_call: TRBJ1-1; v_call: TRBV18; cdr3_aa: CASCIKQGMNTEAFF; cdr3_nt: TGTGCCAGCTGCATCAAACAGGGTATGAACACTGAAGCTTTCTTT
clone_size: -; d_call: TRBD1; j_call: TRBJ1-2; v_call: TRBV12-3/TRBV12-4; cdr3_aa: CASTRQGIHYGYTF; cdr3_nt: TGTGCCAGCACCCGACAGGGTATTCACTATGGCTACACCTTC
clone_size: few; d_call: -; j_call: TRBJ2-7; v_call: TRBV20-1; cdr3_aa: CSARDKKGFTYEQYF; cdr3_nt: TGCAGTGCTAGAGATAAGAAGGGATTTACCTACGAGCAGTACTTC
clone_size: -; d_call: -; j_call: TRBJ2-3; v_call: TRBV2; cdr3_aa: CASSDPGPRSDTQYF; cdr3_nt: TGTGCCAGCAGTGACCCGGGACCCAGATCCGATACGCAGTATTTT
clone_size: -; d_call: -; j_call: TRBJ2-1; v_call: TRBV20-1; cdr3_aa: CSARERPGSYNEQFF; cdr3_nt: TGCAGTGCTAGAGAAAGACCCGGGAGCTACAATGAGCAGTTCTTC
clone_size: -; d_call: -; j_call: TRBJ1-1; v_call: TRBV11-2; cdr3_aa: CASSLTVSGRLNTEAFF; cdr3_nt: TGTGCCAGCAGCCTGACGGTCTCCGGACGTTTAAACACTGAAGCTTTCTTT
clone_size: -; d_call: -; j_call: TRBJ1-5; v_call: TRBV6-2/TRBV6-3; cdr3_aa: CASSYGFGNQPQHF; cdr3_nt: TGTGCCAGCAGTTACGGGTTTGGCAATCAGCCCCAGCATTTT
clone_size: -; d_call: -; j_call: TRBJ2-1; v_call: TRBV12-5; cdr3_aa: CASGPQGRGLPTSSYNEQFF; cdr3_nt: TGTGCTAGTGGTCCCCAGGGGAGGGGACTCCCTACTTCTTCCTACAATGAGCAGTTCTTC
clone_size: -; d_call: TRBD2; j_call: TRBJ2-5; v_call: TRBV30; cdr3_aa: CAWSVSGTWETQYF; cdr3_nt: TGTGCCTGGAGTGTCAGCGGGACTTGGGAGACCCAGTACTTC
clone_size: few; d_call: -; j_call: TRBJ1-2; v_call: TRBV20-1; cdr3_aa: CSARPERAYGYTF; cdr3_nt: TGCAGTGCTAGACCGGAGAGGGCCTATGGCTACACCTTC
clone_size: few; d_call: -; j_call: TRBJ1-3; v_call: TRBV10-3; cdr3_aa: CAAQGLSSGNTIYF; cdr3_nt: TGTGCCGCACAGGGATTGAGCTCTGGAAACACCATATATTTT
clone_size: few; d_call: TRBD1; j_call: TRBJ2-7; v_call: TRBV10-3; cdr3_aa: CAIASGGLYEQYF; cdr3_nt: TGTGCCATCGCTTCAGGGGGCCTTTACGAGCAGTACTTC
clone_size: few; d_call: -; j_call: TRBJ1-1; v_call: TRBV7-2; cdr3_aa: CASSPRGGRGTEAFF; cdr3_nt: TGTGCCAGCAGCCCCAGAGGGGGTCGGGGCACTGAAGCTTTCTTT
clone_size: -; d_call: -; j_call: TRBJ2-5; v_call: TRBV27; cdr3_aa: CASRLDGALVETQYF; cdr3_nt: TGTGCCAGCAGACTTGACGGGGCTCTTGTGGAGACCCAGTACTTC
clone_size: few; d_call: -; j_call: TRBJ2-7; v_call: TRBV27; cdr3_aa: CASYSYSYEQYF; cdr3_nt: TGTGCCAGCTATTCATATTCCTACGAGCAGTACTTC
clone_size: few; d_call: TRBD1; j_call: TRBJ2-7; v_call: TRBV20-1; cdr3_aa: CSAEGQAVYEQYF; cdr3_nt: TGCAGTGCAGAGGGACAGGCCGTCTACGAGCAGTACTTC